This T cell receptor beta chain was identified during a study of cytomegalovirus exposure and HLA in healthy donors. Study summary: Approximately 180 million T cells yielded 100 million or so unique TCR beta sequences in earlier analysis.

Worth noting for this clone: No antigen is known for it.

Germline CDR1 reads ENHRY; CDR2 reads SYGVKD. With 11 bases clipped from V and 0 bases from J, the junction kept 9 bases outside the gene matches. This CDR3 contains 14 residues. The study, taken as a whole, reports: In an earlier analysis, in under 700 donors, most V segments appeared productive either ~90% or ~30% of the time.

60 Vbeta and 13 Jbeta primers were used in PCR. Method: immunoSEQ multiplex PCR; TCRdb's copy keeps in-frame clones and lacks some. The table has some 140,000 clones, roughly 80% seen once. Sequenced sample: PBMCs. The receptor was derived from a female donor in good health and CMV-seronegative. The chain recombines TRBV10-3 with TRBJ1-1, with 7 bases aligning to TRBD1. The chain's CDR3 is CAASGGTMNTEAFF. CDR3 DNA: TGTGCCGCCTCAGGGGGTACTATGAACACTGAAGCTTTCTTT.